These T cell receptor beta chains were read from a single sample in a study of T cell repertoires in aging, cancer and after chemotherapy. TCRdb analysed the multiplex PCR reads with MiXCR anew, one entry per CDR3 protein. The table shows under 10,000 distinct CDR3 sequences, with under 35% occurring only once. The source material was blood. The receptors shown here come from a human donor in good health. CDR3s include the opening cysteine and the closing phenylalanine or tryptophan. The D gene is left open where the match is weak. Some rows mark clone size as missing; the rest say once, few, many or name a class of expanded clone.

V	size	J	D	DNA	CDR3
TRBV5-4	NA	TRBJ1-6	NA	TGTGCCAGCAGCTTGGAGGGTAACAATTCACCCCTCCACTTT	CASSLEGNNSPLHF
TRBV11-3	few	TRBJ2-3	NA	TGTGCCAGCAGCTTACGGGACAACACAGATACGCAGTATTTT	CASSLRDNTDTQYF
TRBV4-3	NA	TRBJ1-6	TRBD1	TGCGCCAGCAGCCAAGATCGGGACAGAAATTCACCCCTCCACTTT	CASSQDRDRNSPLHF
TRBV12-3/TRBV12-4	NA	TRBJ2-1	NA	TGTGCCAGCAGTCTTACAGGGTATGAGCAGTTCTTC	CASSLTGYEQFF
TRBV10-3	NA	TRBJ1-1	TRBD1	TGTGCCACTCAGGCAGGGGGCGGGAAAAACACTGAAGCTTTCTTT	CATQAGGGKNTEAFF
TRBV5-6	few	TRBJ1-3	NA	TGTGCCAGCAGCTTGGGGGAGAACACCATATATTTT	CASSLGENTIYF
TRBV7-3	few	TRBJ1-1	NA	TGTGCCAGCAGCGCACAGGCGGACACTGAAGCTTTCTTT	CASSAQADTEAFF
TRBV4-1	NA	TRBJ2-2	NA	TGCGCCAGCAGCCACAATAAGGGGTCGGCCACCGGGGAGCTGTTTTTT	CASSHNKGSATGELFF
TRBV6-5	NA	TRBJ2-1	TRBD2	TGTGCCAGCAGTTATAGCGGGGGGGCTGCGGATGAGCAGTTCTTC	CASSYSGGAADEQFF
TRBV11-2	once	TRBJ1-3	NA	TGTGCCAGCAGATTTTTAAGAAACACCATATATTTT	CASRFLRNTIYF
TRBV7-2	few	TRBJ1-1	NA	TGTGCCAGCAGCTTAAGGGTGGACGCTTTCTTT	CASSLRVDAFF
TRBV6-2/TRBV6-3	few	TRBJ2-1	NA	TGTGCCAGCAGTTACTCCGACACGGGACAGCAGTTCTTC	CASSYSDTGQQFF
TRBV20-1	few	TRBJ1-4	NA	TGCAGTGCCTGGGTTAATGGGGGTGAAAAACTGTTTTTT	CSAWVNGGEKLFF
TRBV27	NA	TRBJ1-2	TRBD1	TGTGCCAGCAGTTCAACGCACCTGACAGGGGGCGTTGGCTACACCTTC	CASSSTHLTGGVGYTF
TRBV6-5	NA	TRBJ1-1	NA	TGTGCCAGCAGTTACTCCCGGGGTCGGACTGAAGCTTTCTTT	CASSYSRGRTEAFF
TRBV18	NA	TRBJ2-5	NA	TGTGCCAGCTCAGTCAAGGGTGGCCAAGAGACCCAGTACTTC	CASSVKGGQETQYF
TRBV20-1	few	TRBJ2-5	TRBD2	TGCAGTGCTAGAGTTCCTAGCGGGGGGTGGGAGACCCAGTACTTC	CSARVPSGGWETQYF
TRBV18	few	TRBJ1-5	NA	TGTGCCAGCTCACCGGGGGGGGGAGTACAGCCCCAGCATTTT	CASSPGGGVQPQHF
TRBV30	few	TRBJ2-5	NA	TGTGCCTGGAGCGAGAATAGTCGTGAGACCCAGTACTTC	CAWSENSRETQYF
TRBV6-1	NA	TRBJ2-5	TRBD2	TGTGCCATCAGCCCCGGGACTAGCGTAACGGAGACCCAGTACTTC	CAISPGTSVTETQYF